What follows are 2 T cell receptor beta chains derived from one specimen sequenced in a study of OX40 agonist ivuxolimab in advanced cancers. The method was immunoSEQ multiplex PCR; TCRdb's version includes in-frame clones alone and lacks a portion of them. Of tens of thousands of clones in the sample, around 90% were seen once. Sequencing used CD4+ or CD8+ T cells sorted from blood, obtained in a trial of the OX40 agonist ivuxolimab. The receptors shown here come from an adult with an advanced solid tumor such as melanoma, head and neck, liver or kidney cancer.

V and J are TRBV5-1 and TRBJ1-1; TRBD1 is a possible D gene (5 bases). CDR3 size: 14 residues. Looked up from germline, CDR1 is SGHRS and CDR2 is YFSETQ. V was trimmed by 5 bases and J by 1 base, leaving 12 bases between them. CDR3 sequence: CASRPSQGNTEAFF. The CDR3 region has the DNA TGCGCCAGCAGGCCTAGTCAGGGGAACACTGAAGCTTTCTTT. Full variable domain (remainder filled in from reference TRBV5-1 and TRBJ1-1): KAGVTQTPRYLIKTRGQQVTLSCSPISGHRSVSWYQQTPGQGLQFLFEYFSETQRNKGNFPGRFSGRQFSNSRSEMNVSTLELGDSALYLCASRPSQGNTEAFFGQGTRLTVV.

This clone was observed a handful of times. The rearrangement uses TRBV5-1 and TRBJ1-1; TRBD1 is a possible D gene (6 bases). Germline V lookup: CDR1 SGHRS, CDR2 YFSETQ. The CDR3 has 15 amino acids. Trimming left V 1 base short and J 0 bases short, with 10 bases between. The CDR3 region is CASSLLGAMNTEAFF. Here the CDR3 DNA reads TGCGCCAGCAGCTTGTTGGGGGCGATGAACACTGAAGCTTTCTTT.